This T cell receptor beta chain is from a study of shared clonotypes between healthy human individuals. The CDR3 runs 15 residues. V was cut by 0 bases and J by 5 bases, with 14 bases left in between. The germline CDR1 and CDR2 sequences are SGHRS and YFSETQ. Authors' methods: From ImmunoSEQ came sequences covering only the junction and carrying no quality scores, so filtering differed. Assay: immunoSEQ multiplex PCR; the TCRdb copy retains only in-frame clones and omits some. V and J calls and clone size come straight from that table; D and trimming were deduced from the DNA. The sample includes some 2.3 million clones, approximately 93% of them seen just once.

Input material: naive CD4+ T cells from PBMCs. Subset reported: CD45RA+ positively selected. The receptor was derived from a man younger than 35 in good health. Some clones in this sample may be carry-over from other donors' samples. The rearrangement joins TRBV5-1 to TRBJ2-5; the D is unclear. The CDR3 region is CASSLVGRTEETQYF. In DNA form, the CDR3 reads TGCGCCAGCAGCTTGGTTGGTAGGACCGAGGAGACCCAGTACTTC.